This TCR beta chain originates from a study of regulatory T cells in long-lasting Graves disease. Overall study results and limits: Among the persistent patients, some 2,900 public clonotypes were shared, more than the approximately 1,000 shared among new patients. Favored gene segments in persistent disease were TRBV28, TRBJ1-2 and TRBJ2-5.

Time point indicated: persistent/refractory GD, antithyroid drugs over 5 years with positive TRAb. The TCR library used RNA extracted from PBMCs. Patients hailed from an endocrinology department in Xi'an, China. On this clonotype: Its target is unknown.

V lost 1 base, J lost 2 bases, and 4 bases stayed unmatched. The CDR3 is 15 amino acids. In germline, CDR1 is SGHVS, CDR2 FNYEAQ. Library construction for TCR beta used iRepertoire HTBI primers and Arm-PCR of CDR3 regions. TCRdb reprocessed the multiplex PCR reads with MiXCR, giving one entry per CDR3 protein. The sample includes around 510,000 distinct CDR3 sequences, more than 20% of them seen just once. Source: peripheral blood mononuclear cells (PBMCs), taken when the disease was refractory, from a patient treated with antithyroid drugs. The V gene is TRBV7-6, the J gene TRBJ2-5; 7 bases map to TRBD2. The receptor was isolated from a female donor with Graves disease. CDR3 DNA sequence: TGTGCCAGCAGCTTAGAGGGAGCGGGACAAGAGACCCAGTACTTC. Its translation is CASSLEGAGQETQYF.